This is a list of T cell receptor beta chains from one sample in a study of shared clonotypes between healthy human individuals. Method: immunoSEQ multiplex PCR; TCRdb's copy keeps in-frame clones and lacks some. The data contain 330,000 or so clones, 74% of them seen just once; the ten biggest clones take up under 13%. The source material was memory CD4+ T cells sorted from blood. The receptors were sampled from a man younger than 45 in good health. Both conserved end residues are part of each CDR3. The D gene is left open where the match is weak. Size is omitted from some rows. Given values are once, few, many or a class for expanded clones.

V gene: TRBV6-1; J gene: TRBJ2-7; D gene: -; clone size: few; CDR3 protein: CASSEAGVGRSSYEQYF; CDR3 DNA: TGTGCCAGCAGTGAAGCGGGAGTGGGACGGAGCTCCTACGAGCAGTACTTC
V gene: TRBV6-5; J gene: TRBJ2-1; D gene: -; clone size: -; CDR3 protein: CASSWSPPGTHNEQFF; CDR3 DNA: TGTGCCAGCAGTTGGTCACCCCCCGGGACTCACAATGAGCAGTTCTTC
V gene: TRBV28; J gene: TRBJ2-2; D gene: -; clone size: -; CDR3 protein: CASRGLQNTGELFF; CDR3 DNA: TGTGCCAGCAGGGGGTTGCAAAACACCGGGGAGCTGTTTTTT
V gene: TRBV5-5; J gene: TRBJ2-3; D gene: -; clone size: few; CDR3 protein: CASSFFALAETSTDTQYF; CDR3 DNA: TGTGCCAGCAGCTTTTTTGCGTTAGCGGAGACTAGCACAGATACGCAGTATTTT
V gene: TRBV5-4; J gene: TRBJ2-5; D gene: -; clone size: -; CDR3 protein: CASSLGGGQQETQYF; CDR3 DNA: TGTGCCAGCAGCTTGGGGGGGGGACAGCAAGAGACCCAGTACTTC
V gene: TRBV19; J gene: TRBJ2-2; D gene: -; clone size: -; CDR3 protein: CASSIRAAGELFF; CDR3 DNA: TGTGCCAGTAGTATACGGGCGGCCGGGGAGCTGTTTTTT
V gene: TRBV9; J gene: TRBJ2-7; D gene: TRBD1; clone size: -; CDR3 protein: CASSVLTGAGEQYF; CDR3 DNA: TGTGCCAGCAGCGTCCTGACAGGGGCCGGCGAGCAGTACTTC
V gene: TRBV14; J gene: TRBJ2-7; D gene: -; clone size: -; CDR3 protein: CASSHHRSSYEQYF; CDR3 DNA: TGTGCCAGCAGCCATCATAGGAGCTCCTACGAGCAGTACTTC
V gene: TRBV5-5; J gene: TRBJ1-1; D gene: -; clone size: -; CDR3 protein: CASSLKGNTEAFF; CDR3 DNA: TGTGCCAGCAGCTTAAAAGGGAACACTGAAGCTTTCTTT
V gene: TRBV9; J gene: TRBJ2-7; D gene: -; clone size: few; CDR3 protein: CASSVGAVSYEQYF; CDR3 DNA: TGTGCCAGCAGCGTGGGCGCCGTATCCTACGAGCAGTACTTC
V gene: TRBV28; J gene: TRBJ2-7; D gene: TRBD2; clone size: -; CDR3 protein: CASRLAGRNEQYF; CDR3 DNA: TGTGCCAGCAGACTAGCGGGAAGGAACGAGCAGTACTTC
V gene: TRBV2; J gene: TRBJ1-1; D gene: -; clone size: -; CDR3 protein: CASSVWGTNTEAFF; CDR3 DNA: TGTGCCAGCAGTGTTTGGGGGACGAACACTGAAGCTTTCTTT
V gene: TRBV5-1; J gene: TRBJ2-3; D gene: -; clone size: -; CDR3 protein: CASSFLPLPSTDTQYF; CDR3 DNA: TGCGCCAGCAGCTTTCTCCCTTTACCTAGCACAGATACGCAGTATTTT
V gene: TRBV19; J gene: TRBJ2-2; D gene: -; clone size: -; CDR3 protein: CASSLRAPGTASTGELFF; CDR3 DNA: TGTGCCAGTAGTCTACGGGCCCCCGGGACCGCGTCAACCGGGGAGCTGTTTTTT
V gene: TRBV30; J gene: TRBJ2-1; D gene: TRBD2; clone size: -; CDR3 protein: CAWEREGGNEQFF; CDR3 DNA: TGTGCCTGGGAGCGGGAGGGGGGGAATGAGCAGTTCTTC
V gene: TRBV7-9; J gene: TRBJ2-1; D gene: TRBD1; clone size: -; CDR3 protein: CASSFTGTGRQNEQFF; CDR3 DNA: TGTGCCAGCAGCTTTACCGGGACAGGCCGACAAAATGAGCAGTTCTTC
V gene: TRBV6-6; J gene: TRBJ1-6; D gene: TRBD1; clone size: -; CDR3 protein: CASGTGGGNSPLHF; CDR3 DNA: TGTGCCTCAGGGACAGGGGGAGGTAATTCACCCCTCCACTTT
V gene: TRBV6-5; J gene: TRBJ2-7; D gene: -; clone size: -; CDR3 protein: CASSYQGRGLDEQYF; CDR3 DNA: TGTGCCAGCAGTTATCAGGGAAGAGGCCTCGACGAGCAGTACTTC
V gene: TRBV7-6; J gene: TRBJ2-1; D gene: TRBD2; clone size: -; CDR3 protein: CASSWGPASGYNEQFF; CDR3 DNA: TGTGCCAGCAGCTGGGGCCCGGCTAGCGGATACAATGAGCAGTTCTTC
V gene: TRBV2; J gene: TRBJ1-2; D gene: TRBD1; clone size: once; CDR3 protein: CASRPRTGAEGYTF; CDR3 DNA: TGTGCCAGCAGACCTAGAACAGGGGCCGAGGGCTACACCTTC
V gene: TRBV28; J gene: TRBJ1-5; D gene: -; clone size: -; CDR3 protein: CASSFGGRAQHF; CDR3 DNA: TGTGCCAGCAGTTTCGGCGGGCGAGCCCAGCATTTT
V gene: TRBV18; J gene: TRBJ1-1; D gene: -; clone size: -; CDR3 protein: CASSPLQTGNTEAFF; CDR3 DNA: TGTGCCAGCTCACCATTACAAACGGGGAACACTGAAGCTTTCTTT
V gene: TRBV9; J gene: TRBJ1-1; D gene: -; clone size: few; CDR3 protein: CASSVGGADTEAFF; CDR3 DNA: TGTGCCAGCAGCGTAGGAGGGGCAGACACTGAAGCTTTCTTT
V gene: TRBV27; J gene: TRBJ2-7; D gene: TRBD2; clone size: -; CDR3 protein: CASSFKGLAGALLYEQYF; CDR3 DNA: TGTGCCAGCAGTTTTAAAGGACTAGCGGGAGCTTTATTATACGAGCAGTACTTC
V gene: TRBV12-5; J gene: TRBJ2-3; D gene: -; clone size: -; CDR3 protein: CASSSNTDTQYF; CDR3 DNA: TGTGCTAGTTCCTCTAACACAGATACGCAGTATTTT
V gene: TRBV28; J gene: TRBJ1-2; D gene: -; clone size: -; CDR3 protein: CASSQSTGGLDGYTF; CDR3 DNA: TGTGCCAGCAGCCAATCAACCGGAGGCCTTGACGGCTACACCTTC
V gene: TRBV5-1; J gene: TRBJ1-1; D gene: -; clone size: -; CDR3 protein: CASSLVGANTEAFF; CDR3 DNA: TGCGCCAGCAGCCTAGTAGGAGCCAACACTGAAGCTTTCTTT
V gene: TRBV10-3; J gene: TRBJ2-3; D gene: -; clone size: -; CDR3 protein: CATIKGDTQYF; CDR3 DNA: TGTGCCACCATCAAGGGAGATACGCAGTATTTT
V gene: TRBV10-3; J gene: TRBJ2-3; D gene: -; clone size: -; CDR3 protein: CAISDQGTQYF; CDR3 DNA: TGTGCCATCAGTGACCAGGGGACGCAGTATTTT
V gene: TRBV9; J gene: TRBJ2-4; D gene: TRBD1; clone size: once; CDR3 protein: CASSVAPGQGENIQYF; CDR3 DNA: TGTGCCAGCAGCGTAGCTCCCGGACAGGGAGAAAACATTCAGTACTTC
V gene: TRBV7-8; J gene: TRBJ2-1; D gene: -; clone size: -; CDR3 protein: CASSLYRRRMRGDEQFF; CDR3 DNA: TGTGCCAGCAGCCTCTACCGCCGTCGGATGCGAGGGGATGAGCAGTTCTTC
V gene: TRBV29-1; J gene: TRBJ2-1; D gene: TRBD2; clone size: -; CDR3 protein: CSVRGTSTMNEQFF; CDR3 DNA: TGCAGCGTTCGCGGGACTAGCACTATGAATGAGCAGTTCTTC
V gene: TRBV28; J gene: TRBJ1-5; D gene: TRBD1; clone size: once; CDR3 protein: CASGIQGGNQPQHF; CDR3 DNA: TGTGCCAGCGGAATACAGGGGGGCAATCAGCCCCAGCATTTT
V gene: TRBV19; J gene: TRBJ2-3; D gene: TRBD2; clone size: -; CDR3 protein: CASSIGGGRTSTDTQYF; CDR3 DNA: TGTGCCAGTAGTATAGGCGGGGGGCGGACAAGCACAGATACGCAGTATTTT